This section outlines one T cell receptor (beta chain) sequence together with its context. No antigen is known for it. This sample stems from a study of PD-1 blockade in classical Hodgkin lymphoma. Study outcomes and limitations: Exclusion was applied to patients who started nivolumab under 1 year after ASCT. There was a significant rise in CD4+ TCR diversity by C4D1, with no such rise for CD8+. Patients with a complete response exhibited baseline diversity comparable to newly diagnosed patients.

Repertoires were generated with immunoSEQ multiplex PCR, while TCRdb's copy carries only in-frame clones and drops some. The data show around 12,000 clones, with 88% seen just once and more than 0.8% held by the top ten. Time point specified: cycle 4 day 1 (C4D1), after more than five weeks of nivolumab. Autologous stem cell transplantation was followed by relapse in every patient, and brentuximab vedotin exposure varied. Isolation of CD4+ T cells from thawed PBMCs was performed by magnetic negative selection. Classifying best responses yielded complete response, partial response or progressive disease. The germline gives CDR1 MRHNA, CDR2 SNTAGT. With 2 bases removed from V and 8 bases from J, the gap between germline ends came to 19 bases. The length of the CDR3 is 16 residues.

This sequence joins TRBV6-4 and TRBJ2-1; D gene ambiguous. The sample was CD4+ T cells from blood, taken before the fourth cycle of nivolumab. The receptor comes from a human donor with classical Hodgkin lymphoma. The CDR3 coding sequence is TGTGCCAGCAGTGACAGCTACCCCTTGGTTTTGGATGAGCAGTTCTTC. It is translated as CASSDSYPLVLDEQFF.